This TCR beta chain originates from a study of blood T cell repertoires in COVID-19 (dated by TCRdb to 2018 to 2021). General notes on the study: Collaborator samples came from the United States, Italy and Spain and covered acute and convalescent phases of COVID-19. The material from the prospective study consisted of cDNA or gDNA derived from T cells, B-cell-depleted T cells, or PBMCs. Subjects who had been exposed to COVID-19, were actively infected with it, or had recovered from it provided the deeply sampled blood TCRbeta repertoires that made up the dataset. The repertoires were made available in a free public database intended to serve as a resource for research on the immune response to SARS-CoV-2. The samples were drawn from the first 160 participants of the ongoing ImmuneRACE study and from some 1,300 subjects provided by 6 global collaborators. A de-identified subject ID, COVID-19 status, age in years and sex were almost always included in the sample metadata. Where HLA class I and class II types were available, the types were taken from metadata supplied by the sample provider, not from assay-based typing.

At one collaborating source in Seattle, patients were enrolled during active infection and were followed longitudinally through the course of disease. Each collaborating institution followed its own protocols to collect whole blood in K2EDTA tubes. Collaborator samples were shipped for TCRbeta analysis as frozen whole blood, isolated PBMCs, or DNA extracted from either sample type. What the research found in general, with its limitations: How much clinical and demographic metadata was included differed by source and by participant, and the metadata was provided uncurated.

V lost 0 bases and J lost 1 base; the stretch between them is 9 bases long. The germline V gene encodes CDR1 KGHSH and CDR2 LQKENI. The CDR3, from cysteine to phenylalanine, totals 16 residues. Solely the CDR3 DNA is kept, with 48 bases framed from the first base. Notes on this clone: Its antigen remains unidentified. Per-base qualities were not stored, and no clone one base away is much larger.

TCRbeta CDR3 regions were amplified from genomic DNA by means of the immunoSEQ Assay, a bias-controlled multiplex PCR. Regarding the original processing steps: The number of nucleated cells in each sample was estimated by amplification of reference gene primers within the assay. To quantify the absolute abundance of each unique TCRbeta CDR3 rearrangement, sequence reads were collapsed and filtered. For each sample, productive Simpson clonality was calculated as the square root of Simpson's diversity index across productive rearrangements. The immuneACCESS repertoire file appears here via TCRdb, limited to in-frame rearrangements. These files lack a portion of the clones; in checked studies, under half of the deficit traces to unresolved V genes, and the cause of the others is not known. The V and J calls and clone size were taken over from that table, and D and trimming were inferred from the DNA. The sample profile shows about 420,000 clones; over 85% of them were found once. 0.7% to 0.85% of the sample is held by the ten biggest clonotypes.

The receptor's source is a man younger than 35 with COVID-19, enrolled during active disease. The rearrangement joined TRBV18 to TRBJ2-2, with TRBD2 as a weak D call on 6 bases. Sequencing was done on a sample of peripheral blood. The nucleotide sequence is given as TGTGCCAGCTCACCACCGGTCGGGAGGAACACCGGGGAGCTGTTTTTT. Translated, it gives CASSPPVGRNTGELFF.